The 13 T cell receptor beta chains in this list originate from one sample, sequenced in a study of T-cell memory formation after mild COVID-19. TCRdb reprocessed the 5' RACE reads with MiXCR, giving one entry per CDR3 protein. The sample shows some 150,000 distinct CDR3 sequences, 20% to 25% of them seen only once. Sequencing was done on a sample of PBMCs or a T cell subset sorted from them (not recorded which). These receptors were taken from an adult woman who had mild COVID-19 (a few samples of this study predate the infection). Cell type and time point are not known.

The chain combines TRBV5-1 with TRBJ1-1, with no clear D. Germline values: CDR1 SGHRS, CDR2 YFSETQ. Trimming removed 0 bases from V and 6 bases from J, with 6 bases in between. This CDR3 spans 12 amino acids. CDR3 loop: CASSLVGSEAFF. The CDR3 region has the DNA TGCGCCAGCAGCTTGGTGGGCTCTGAAGCTTTCTTT.

The genes are TRBV29-1 and TRBJ2-1; D unresolved. The CDR3 has 15 residues. V shed 6 bases and J shed 7 bases, with 22 bases lying between them. Germline lookup yields CDR1 SQVTM and CDR2 ANQGSEA. CDR3 sequence: CSVGPDPTIPNEQFF. CDR3 sequence (DNA): TGCAGCGTGGGCCCAGACCCTACCATTCCTAATGAGCAGTTCTTC.

This clonotype was counted at least ten times. The rearrangement joins TRBV24-1 to TRBJ2-5; D unclear. This CDR3 is built from 12 residues. Germline CDR1 reads KGHDR; CDR2 reads SFDVKD. Trimming left V 2 bases short and J 5 bases short, with 5 bases between. CDR3 nucleotide sequence: TGTGCCACCAGTGATTCGCGGGAGACCCAGTACTTC. Translating gives CATSDSRETQYF.

The V gene is TRBV7-9, the J gene TRBJ2-3; 7 bases match TRBD2. Germline CDR1 is SEHNR and CDR2 is FQNEAQ (reference sequence). V was clipped by 8 bases and J by 2 bases; unmatched bases: 7. CDR3 size: 14 residues. CDR3 protein: CASGGSWDTDTQYF. The DNA of the CDR3 is TGTGCCAGCGGCGGGAGTTGGGACACAGATACGCAGTATTTT.

The chain uses TRBV5-5 and TRBJ1-2; tentatively, D is TRBD1 (5 bases). V gave up 3 bases and J gave up 2 bases, with 11 bases separating them. The germline V gene has CDR1 SGHKS and CDR2 YYEKEE (reference sequence). This CDR3 has 14 residues. The DNA of the CDR3 is TGTGCCAGCAGCTCGGGGGACCGAAACTATGGCTACACCTTC. Amino acids: CASSSGDRNYGYTF.

This clonotype showed up just a few times. J is TRBJ1-2 and V is TRBV9; D is unclear. CDR1 and CDR2 (germline): SGDLS, YYNGEE. The CDR3 contains 12 residues. Trimming took 2 bases from V and 4 from J, leaving 6 bases between them. CDR3 loop: CASSVPFYGYTF. CDR3 coding DNA: TGTGCCAGCAGCGTCCCATTCTATGGCTACACCTTC.

The chain is built from TRBV7-9 and TRBJ1-1; D is ambiguous. This CDR3 contains 13 residues. CDR1 and CDR2 (germline): SEHNR, FQNEAQ (reference sequence). V was pared by 6 bases and J by 1 base, with 9 bases between. CDR3 DNA sequence: TGTGCCAGCAGATCCGGGTGGAACACTGAAGCTTTCTTT. It codes for CASRSGWNTEAFF.

The rearrangement uses TRBV15 and TRBJ2-2; TRBD1 might be the D (6 bases). The CDR3 covers 19 residues. Germline V gene sequence: CDR1 LNHNV, CDR2 YYDKDF (reference sequence). Deletions cut 0 bases from V and 8 bases from J, with 25 bases between. The CDR3 region has the DNA TGTGCCACCAGCAGAGATTGGGGTCGGACAGAGAGCTACCGGGGGGAGCTGTTTTTT. Its translation: CATSRDWGRTESYRGELFF.

This CDR3 reads CASSQGLAGGNNEQFF. The CDR3 DNA follows: TGTGCCAGCAGCCAGGGACTAGCGGGGGGAAACAATGAGCAGTTCTTC. The chain links TRBV7-2 to TRBJ2-1, with 15 nucleotides matching TRBD2. CDR3 length equals 16 residues. Looked up from germline, CDR1 is SGHTA and CDR2 is FQGNSA. J lost 5 bases, V lost 5 bases, and 4 bases had no gene match.

The J gene is TRBJ1-5, the V gene TRBV4-1, with D possibly matching TRBD1 (5 bases). The CDR3 runs 15 residues. Trimming took 1 base from V and 7 from J, leaving 14 bases between them. In germline, CDR1 is MGHRA, CDR2 YSYEKL. CDR3 region: CASSQVVVGVQPQHF. As DNA, the CDR3 is TGCGCCAGCAGCCAAGTGGTAGTGGGGGTCCAGCCCCAGCATTTT.

This clonotype was picked up many times. V gene TRBV7-8 combines with J gene TRBJ2-3, with D maybe TRBD2 (5 bases). Germline V CDR1 and CDR2: SGHVS, FQNEAQ. The CDR3 totals 13 residues. V lost 5 bases to trimming and J lost 0 bases, with 6 bases between them. The CDR3 nucleotides are TGTGCCAGCAGCCCGGGGAGCACAGATACGCAGTATTTT. Amino acids: CASSPGSTDTQYF. The entire variable domain, with the rest obtained from reference TRBV7-8 and TRBJ2-3, is as follows: GAGVSQSPRYKVAKRGQDVALRCDPISGHVSLFWYQQALGQGPEFLTYFQNEAQLDKSGLPSDRFFAERPEGSVSTLKIQRTQQEDSAVYLCASSPGSTDTQYFGPGTRLTVL.

This clonotype was detected only a few times. V gene TRBV11-1 combines with J gene TRBJ1-1; D not certain. The germline gives CDR1 SGHAT, CDR2 FQDESV (reference sequence). V gave up 3 bases and J gave up 0 bases, with 8 bases separating them. The CDR3 is 14 residues long. The CDR3 DNA reads TGTGCCAGCAGCTTGTCCCAGCTGAACACTGAAGCTTTCTTT. Translated, it gives CASSLSQLNTEAFF.

This clonotype was detected a few times. The V gene is TRBV4-1, the J gene TRBJ2-7, with a weak D call TRBD1 (5 bases). Between the trimmed V and J ends, which lost 2 bases and 5 bases, there was a span of 10 bases. Germline loops: CDR1 MGHRA, CDR2 YSYEKL. The CDR3 sequence is 13 residues long. The CDR3 region is CASSQIGEDEQYF. CDR3 bases: TGCGCCAGCAGCCAAATAGGGGAAGACGAGCAGTACTTC.